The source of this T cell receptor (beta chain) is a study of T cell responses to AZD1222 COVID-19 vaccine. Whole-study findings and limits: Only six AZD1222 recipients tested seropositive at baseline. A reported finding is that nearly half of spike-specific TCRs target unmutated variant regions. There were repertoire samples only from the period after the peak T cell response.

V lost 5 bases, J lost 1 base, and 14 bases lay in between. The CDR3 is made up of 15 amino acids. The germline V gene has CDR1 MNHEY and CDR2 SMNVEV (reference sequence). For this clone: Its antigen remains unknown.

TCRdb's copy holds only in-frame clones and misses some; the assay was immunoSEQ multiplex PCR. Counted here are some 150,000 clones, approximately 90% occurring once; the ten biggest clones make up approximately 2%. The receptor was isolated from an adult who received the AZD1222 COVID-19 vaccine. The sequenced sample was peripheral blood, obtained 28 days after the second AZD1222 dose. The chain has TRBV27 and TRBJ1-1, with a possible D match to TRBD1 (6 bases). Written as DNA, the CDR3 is TGTGCCAGCAGTCCCCTGGGACAACCGAACACTGAAGCTTTCTTT. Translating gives CASSPLGQPNTEAFF.